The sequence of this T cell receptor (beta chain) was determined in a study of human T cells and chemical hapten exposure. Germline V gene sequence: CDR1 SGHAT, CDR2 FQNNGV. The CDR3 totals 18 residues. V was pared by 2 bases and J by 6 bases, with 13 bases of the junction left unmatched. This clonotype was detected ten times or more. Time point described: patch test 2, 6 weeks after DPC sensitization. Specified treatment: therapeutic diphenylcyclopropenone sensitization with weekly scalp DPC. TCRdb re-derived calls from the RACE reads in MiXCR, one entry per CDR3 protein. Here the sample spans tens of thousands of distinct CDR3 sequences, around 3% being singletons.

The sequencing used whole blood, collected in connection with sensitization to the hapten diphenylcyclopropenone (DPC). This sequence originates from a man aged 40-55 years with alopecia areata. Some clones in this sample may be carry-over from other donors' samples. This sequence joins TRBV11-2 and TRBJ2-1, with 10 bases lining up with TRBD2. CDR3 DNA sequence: TGTGCCAGCAGCTTAAGCCCTGGGGCTAGCGGGAGTCGCAATGAGCAGTTCTTC. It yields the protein CASSLSPGASGSRNEQFF.